One T cell receptor (beta chain) is described in this entry. CDR3 length equals 20 residues. Germline V lookup: CDR1 LGHNT, CDR2 FRNRAP. The V gene lost 3 bases and the J gene lost 0 bases, with 21 bases spanning the gap. The data derive from a study of blood T cell repertoires in COVID-19. Overall study: Some COVID-19 samples were acute and others convalescent; all came from the United States, Italy and Spain.

Sequencing was performed with immunoSEQ multiplex PCR; in TCRdb, only in-frame clones are kept and a portion is missing. The repertoire holds about 100,000 clones, with about 87% as singletons. The sequenced sample consisted of peripheral blood. The source is a woman aged 30 to 39 with acute or convalescent COVID-19. This chain uses TRBV12-5 with TRBJ2-6; possibly TRBD1 for D (8 bases). CDR3 in amino acids: CASGFRSGTGDYSGANVLTF. The CDR3 nucleotides are TGTGCTAGTGGTTTTCGAAGCGGGACAGGAGATTACTCTGGGGCCAACGTCCTGACTTTC.